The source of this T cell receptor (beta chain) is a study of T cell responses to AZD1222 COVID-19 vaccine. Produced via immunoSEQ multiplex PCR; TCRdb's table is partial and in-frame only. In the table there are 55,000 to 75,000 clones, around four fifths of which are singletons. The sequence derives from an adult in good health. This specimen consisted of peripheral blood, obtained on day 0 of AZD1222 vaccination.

In DNA form, the CDR3 reads TGCGCCAGCAGCTTCGCCCTCACAGCTATGGAAGCTTTCTTT. Protein sequence: CASSFALTAMEAFF. The genes are TRBV5-1 and TRBJ1-1; D gene ambiguous. V lost 2 bases and J 8 bases, leaving 16 bases between the germline ends. Germline loops: CDR1 SGHRS, CDR2 YFSETQ. The CDR3 runs to 14 residues. The whole variable domain, remainder taken from reference TRBV5-1 and TRBJ1-1, is KAGVTQTPRYLIKTRGQQVTLSCSPISGHRSVSWYQQTPGQGLQFLFEYFSETQRNKGNFPGRFSGRQFSNSRSEMNVSTLELGDSALYLCASSFALTAMEAFFGQGTRLTVV.